These 15 T cell receptor beta chains share one sample of origin, sequenced in a study of neurological immune-mediated disorders. TCRdb redid the calling of the 5' RACE reads with MiXCR, one entry per CDR3 protein. Of under 70,000 distinct CDR3 sequences in the sample, less than 25% were seen once. Described time point: technical triplicate 2. The sequencing sample was made of PBMCs. Every receptor here comes from a man aged 55 to 70 with HTLV-1-associated myelopathy (HAM/TSP).

V gene TRBV6-1 combines with J gene TRBJ2-3; 7 positions agree with TRBD1. This CDR3 is built from 16 residues. CDR1 and CDR2 from the germline V gene are MNHNS and SASEGT. Trimming removed 2 bases from V and 3 bases from J; junction bases left unmatched: 8. CDR3 sequence reads: CASSELGGGLTDTQYF. The DNA of the CDR3 is TGTGCCAGCAGTGAATTAGGGGGCGGATTAACAGATACGCAGTATTTT.

The sample holds one count of this clonotype. The chain uses TRBV12-3 or TRBV12-4 and TRBJ1-5; D gene unclear. This CDR3 is built from 15 residues. Trimming removed 2 bases from V and 8 bases from J, with 16 bases in between. CDR3 DNA: TGTGCCAGCAGTTTATCGGTCGCAGGTATGAAGCCCCAGCATTTT. Its protein is CASSLSVAGMKPQHF.

V is TRBV5-1 and J is TRBJ1-2; the match to TRBD1 covers 7 bases. The J segment lost 4 bases and the V segment lost 4 bases, leaving 7 bases of the junction unmatched. The CDR3 is 14 amino acids. The germline CDR1 and CDR2 sequences are SGHRS and YFSETQ. CDR3 sequence: CASSPGQLGYGYTF. CDR3 in DNA: TGCGCCAGCAGCCCGGGACAGCTTGGCTATGGCTACACCTTC.

This clonotype was seen only a few times. The chain couples TRBV20-1 to TRBJ2-7; 9 bases align to TRBD1. This CDR3 contains 13 residues. V lost 3 bases and J lost 3; bases outside the gene matches: 3. Germline V gene lookup returns CDR1 DFQATT and CDR2 SNEGSKA (reference sequence). The CDR3 loop is CSASRQGVYEQYF. The DNA of the CDR3 is TGCAGTGCTAGTAGACAGGGGGTCTACGAGCAGTACTTC.

In this sample, this clonotype turned up many times. This chain links TRBV11-2 with TRBJ2-3; TRBD2 aligns across 9 bases. Germline CDR1 and CDR2: SGHAT and FQNNGV. The V gene end was trimmed by 1 base and the J gene end by 5 bases; junction bases not matched to a gene: 4. The CDR3 is 15 amino acids. The CDR3: CASSLVAGVVDTQYF. The CDR3 nucleotides are TGTGCCAGCAGCTTAGTAGCGGGAGTAGTAGATACGCAGTATTTT.

The table lists this clonotype with many counts. V usage is TRBV3-1 and J usage is TRBJ1-1, with TRBD1 as a possible D gene (5 bases). The germline CDR1 and CDR2 sequences are LGHDT and YNNKEL (reference sequence). The CDR3 length is 15 residues. Trimming cost V 4 bases and J 1 base, with 13 bases left between them. The CDR3 reads CASSLRGGGNTEAFF. CDR3 in DNA: TGTGCCAGCAGCCTGAGAGGTGGGGGGAACACTGAAGCTTTCTTT.

Only one count was recorded for this clonotype. The V and J genes are TRBV14 and TRBJ1-1; 10 bases match TRBD1. The ends lost 8 bases at V and 4 bases at J; junction bases unmatched: 4. This CDR3 region has 13 residues. The germline gives CDR1 SGHDN, CDR2 FVKESK. CDR3 nucleotide sequence: TGTGCCAGCCGGGACAGGGGTGGCACTGAAGCTTTCTTT. Its protein product is CASRDRGGTEAFF. The full variable domain, its missing parts supplied by reference TRBV14 and TRBJ1-1, is EAGVTQFPSHSVIEKGQTVTLRCDPISGHDNLYWYRRVMGKEIKFLLHFVKESKQDESGMPNNRFLAERTGGTYSTLKVQPAELEDSGVYFCASRDRGGTEAFFGQGTRLTVV.

This clonotype was detected ten times or more. V is TRBV6-5 and J is TRBJ1-1; no reliable D call. CDR1 and CDR2 from the germline V gene are MNHEY and SVGAGI. This CDR3 is built from 13 residues. Trimming removed 6 bases from V and 1 base from J, with 9 bases in between. CDR3 region: CASSPTSNTEAFF. For the CDR3, the DNA is TGTGCCAGCAGCCCCACCTCGAACACTGAAGCTTTCTTT.

This clonotype has at least ten counts. The genes are TRBV29-1 and TRBJ2-1, with 7 nucleotides matching TRBD2. The CDR3 is 19 amino acids. V was clipped by 6 bases and J by 2 bases; unmatched bases: 22. Germline lookup yields CDR1 SQVTM and CDR2 ANQGSEA. The CDR3 nucleotides read TGCAGCGTCCGATCAGGCGGGAGACCGGTGCCTACAGCCTACAATGAGCAGTTCTTC. Residues: CSVRSGGRPVPTAYNEQFF.

CDR3: CASSQGHGGDTQYF. The DNA of the CDR3 is TGTGCCAGCAGCCAAGGACACGGGGGAGATACGCAGTATTTT. The chain combines TRBV3-1 with TRBJ2-3; tentative D call: TRBD2 (6 bases). The CDR3 contains 14 residues. Germline V gene lookup returns CDR1 LGHDT and CDR2 YNNKEL (reference sequence). The germline V and J ends were trimmed by 1 base and 5 bases, with 10 bases remaining between them.

The chain joins TRBV5-1 to TRBJ1-2, with 8 bases matching TRBD1. The CDR3 sequence is 15 residues long. In germline, CDR1 is SGHRS, CDR2 YFSETQ. Trimming removed 3 bases from V and 8 bases from J; junction bases left unmatched: 12. The CDR3 sequence is CASSSDSDRGEGYTF. DNA for the CDR3: TGCGCCAGCAGCTCGGATTCTGACAGGGGAGAAGGCTACACCTTC.

The rearrangement links TRBV27 to TRBJ2-1; D might be TRBD1 (5 bases). Per the germline V gene, CDR1 is MNHEY and CDR2 is SMNVEV (reference sequence). This CDR3 region has 16 residues. V was trimmed by 5 bases and J by 5 bases, leaving 19 bases between them. Here the CDR3 reads CASSPGSRLLDNEQFF. CDR3 coding DNA: TGTGCCAGCAGTCCAGGGTCTAGATTGCTCGACAATGAGCAGTTCTTC.

This chain uses TRBV29-1 with TRBJ2-2; the match to TRBD1 covers 12 bases. Germline loops: CDR1 SQVTM, CDR2 ANQGSEA. The CDR3 contains 14 residues. The V gene end was trimmed by 3 bases and the J gene end by 10 bases; junction bases not matched to a gene: 6. DNA of the CDR3: TGCAGCGTTGACAAGGGACAGGGGGCGGTGGAGCTGTTTTTT. Protein: CSVDKGQGAVELFF.

This clonotype was counted many times. This sequence joins TRBV3-1 and TRBJ2-2; 10 nucleotides line up with TRBD2. The CDR3 has 14 amino acids. Looked up from germline, CDR1 is LGHDT and CDR2 is YNNKEL (reference sequence). V dropped 11 bases and J dropped 7; count of bases not matched to a gene: 10. This CDR3 is CAVASGSNNGELFF. CDR3 in DNA: TGTGCCGTTGCTAGCGGGAGTAATAACGGGGAGCTGTTTTTT. The full variable domain, its missing parts supplied by reference TRBV3-1 and TRBJ2-2, is DTAVSQTPKYLVTQMGNDKSIKCEQNLGHDTMYWYKQDSKKFLKIMFSYNNKELIINETVPNRFSPKSPDKAHLNLHINSLELGDSAVYFCAVASGSNNGELFFGEGSRLTVL.

The CDR3 DNA is TGCGCCAGCAGCCCTAGCGGGAGTAGGGATACGCAGTATTTT. It is translated as CASSPSGSRDTQYF. This chain joins TRBV4-1 and TRBJ2-3; 10 bases match TRBD2. The CDR3 covers 14 residues. J was trimmed by 6 bases and V by 4 bases; bases with no gene match: 4. Germline values: CDR1 MGHRA, CDR2 YSYEKL.